This T cell receptor beta chain was captured by sequencing in a study of blood T cell repertoires in COVID-19. Overall study context: Some COVID-19 samples were acute and others convalescent; all came from the United States, Italy and Spain. The analysed material was cDNA or gDNA that came from T cells, B-cell-depleted T cells, or PBMCs.

Some clones are missing from TCRdb's copy, which holds only in-frame ones; the method was immunoSEQ multiplex PCR. The table lists fewer than 700,000 clones, roughly nine tenths of them singletons. This clone was seen a single time. This CDR3 region has 15 residues. V was shortened by 5 bases and J by 7 bases, with 19 bases between the two germline ends. Germline CDR1 and CDR2: SGHRS and YFSETQ. The V call is TRBV5-1, the J call TRBJ1-5; D possibly corresponds to TRBD1 (6 bases). The sequencing input was peripheral blood. This sequence originates from a woman between 45 and 60 years old with COVID-19, enrolled during active disease. CDR3 bases: TGCGCCAGCAGTTTTGGGGGGGGGCGCGACCAGCCCCAGCATTTT. Translation gives CASSFGGGRDQPQHF.